This T cell receptor beta chain comes out of a study of blood T cell repertoires in COVID-19. Study summary: COVID-19 samples, acute and convalescent, were from the United States, Italy and Spain. PBMCs, B-cell-depleted T cells, or T cells provided the cDNA or gDNA that made up the material.

CDR1 is SGHTA and CDR2 is FQGNSA in the germline V gene. V was pared by 6 bases and J by 4 bases, with 19 bases between. There are 16 residues in the CDR3. Original methodology: Reference gene primer amplification in the assay estimated nucleated cell counts. TCRdb keeps only in-frame clones here, not all; method: immunoSEQ multiplex PCR. V, J and clone size derive from that table, while D and trimming were established from the DNA sequence. This table has under 300,000 clones, 86% appearing once. What was sequenced was peripheral blood. The clonotype was recovered from a woman aged 25-40 years with active or convalescent COVID-19. The J gene is TRBJ1-5, the V gene TRBV7-2, with D perhaps matching TRBD1 (6 bases). CDR3 residues: CASSPVTGLPNQPQHF. The CDR3 nucleotides are TGTGCCAGCAGTCCGGTTACAGGGCTCCCAAATCAGCCCCAGCATTTT.